Listed here is a single T cell receptor (beta chain). Its antigen specificity is not known. No per-base quality is available; no much larger clone lies one base away. In total, roughly 710 healthy bone marrow donors made up the cohort. At the time of sampling, all cohort members were nominally healthy, though unrecorded immune exposures were likely present. The donor tested CMV seropositive and was one of the 289 seropositive cohort members. A peripheral blood sample was provided by each donor, and peripheral blood mononuclear cells were used for TCR beta sequencing. Genomic DNA was extracted from the blood cell samples with the Qiagen DNeasy Blood Extraction Kit. The data originate from a study of cytomegalovirus exposure and HLA in healthy donors (dated by TCRdb to 2017 to 2019). With respect to the entire study: An earlier analysis of several hundred of the donors reported about 290 Gb of sequence data and some 100 million unique TCR beta sequences from roughly 180 million T cells. A later analysis re-examined previously published TCR beta repertoires from 610 or so donors and added high-resolution HLA genotyping to investigate patterns of TCR occurrence. A later genetic analysis used genome-wide SNP genotypes for about 65% of the roughly 670 donors, treating that subset as a discovery cohort. About five DR-DQ haplotypes were treated as single units for association and clustering because of strong linkage in the cohort. High-throughput TCR immunosequencing, statistical association of individual TCRs with disease status, and machine learning were combined to predict cytomegalovirus infection status. Among roughly 400 genotyped donors of the cohort, an average of about 220,000 unique TCR beta nucleotide sequences was sequenced per donor, of which roughly 18% were non-productive. Typing coverage varied by locus: roughly 620-640 donors for A, B, C, DRB1 and DQB1; 500 to 550 for DQA1; more than 600 for DPA1; some 470 for DPB1. An earlier analysis of fewer than 700 of the donors applied high-throughput TCR beta sequencing to assess whether each TCR beta V gene segment acted as functional or pseudogenic. Rather than using new phenotypic data, the later analysis identified candidate immune exposures from TCR beta sequences and from how often those sequences occurred across donors. The study aimed to test whether cataloging public T cell receptors could reveal signatures of past pathogen exposure. Donor age, sex, ethnicity and CMV serostatus were compiled together with the repertoire data. Of the roughly 400 genotyped donors, approximately 80% were placed in the genetic ancestry cluster associated with self-reported Caucasian donors. The study profiled the T cell repertoires of under 850 subjects by immunosequencing and related them to cytomegalovirus serostatus. Both class I and class II loci were covered by HLA typing, at four-digit resolution. A separate validation cohort of roughly 120 different subjects was used in addition to the approximately 640-subject first cohort. Every discovery cohort repertoire had been produced on one sequencing platform. Roughly 290 gigabases of sequencing data and 75 million to 85 million unique TCR sequences made up an early release that covered some 640 HLA-typed donors.

What the study reported, not specific to this receptor: Because the 87-base-pair reads could not distinguish some IMGT-functional V segments, including TRBV6-2 and TRBV6-3, those segments were excluded. In vitro tests confirmed that a few of the cytomegalovirus-associated TCR beta chains recognize cytomegalovirus antigens. Linkage disequilibrium might explain the correlated functional status among segregating V segments, but an unknown experimental factor could not be ruled out. Compared with the 666-donor mean, donors in an Asian-associated ancestry cluster had fewer N-insertions in productive TCRs, according to a later genetic analysis. The study gave a list of 150 to 200 TCR beta chains associated with cytomegalovirus. In an earlier analysis of some 500 of the donors, most TCR beta V segments were observed in productive rearrangements about 87% or about 30% of the time, broadly matching IMGT annotations. For the cohort, immune exposure information was limited to CMV serostatus. In a later analysis, most CMV-associated TCR beta chains were found to appear HLA-restricted, with HLA associations seemingly driven largely by CMV exposure. A later genetic analysis associated a missense DCLRE1C variant with V-gene and J-gene trimming of TCR beta chains, and an independent cohort replicated the association. In a later analysis, the rate of TCR association differed among HLA loci, with DRB1 alleles having the most associated TCRs and HLA-C alleles having the fewest. A further reported finding was that TCR beta sequences accurately predicted the HLA-A and HLA-B alleles for most subjects in the first cohort. According to a later analysis, parvovirus B19, influenza, CMV and Epstein-Barr virus appeared linked to several top co-occurrence clusters. A cluster of highly shared sequence variants was judged likely to represent a technical artifact of the sequencing pipeline. Cytomegalovirus status was reported to be diagnosed by the classifier with high specificity and sensitivity in both the original and validation cohorts. The cohort was sequenced for TCR beta chains only, and without alpha or paired-chain data the features that could be detected were limited. Across donors, most TCR sequences were observed very rarely, whereas some public TCRs were present in many individuals. Strong co-occurrence of HLA alleles, especially DR and DQ, made assigning TCR associations to individual alleles difficult. Specific HLA alleles were associated with roughly 17,000 TCR beta sequences at a false discovery rate of 0.05 in a later analysis. The earlier analysis of fewer than 750 of the donors excluded around 17 rarely observed V segments, including chromosome 9 orphons, because counts were too low. Sequencing depth was assumed to be roughly uniform across donors in the presence/absence analyses, though that assumption may not hold. A later analysis found that HLA-associated TCR beta chains were more clonally expanded and had lower generation probabilities than equally common non-associated chains. HLA typing was unavailable for some donors at each locus, so association tests used only the typed subset. It was suggested by the authors that the approach could potentially be generalized to other disease states and immunological phenotypes.

Library method: the immunoSEQ multiplex PCR assay. A mixture of 60 forward primers for TCR Vbeta segments and 13 reverse primers for TCR Jbeta segments was used in the multiplex PCR. The CDR3 region of rearranged TCR beta genes was amplified from genomic DNA by a multiplex PCR assay. Amplified TCR beta libraries were sequenced as 87-base-pair reads on the Illumina HiSeq System. The authors' pipeline ran thus. A later analysis counted tens of millions of unique TCR beta chains across the 666 repertoires, and 9 million to 14 million of these chains were shared by at least two donors. Raw reads were error-corrected and collapsed into unique sequences with a nearest-neighbor algorithm that merged closely related sequences to remove PCR and sequencing errors. To assign V, D and J gene segments, CDR3 sequences were aligned to IMGT reference sequences. For a sequence to be retained, a match of at least six nucleotides was required to both a V gene segment and a J gene segment. A rearrangement counted as productive if the CDR3 had no stop codons and remained in frame with V and J, and every other rearrangement counted as non-productive. Following IMGT convention, CDR3 was defined as the stretch from the second conserved V-encoded cysteine to the conserved J-encoded phenylalanine. Sequences without an unambiguous match to a single V gene segment were excluded from the earlier analysis of about 630 of the donors. In an earlier analysis of approximately 500 of the donors, a V segment was called functional when productive rearrangements were above 56.7%, and segregating when the standard deviation between donors exceeded 5%. A statistical classification framework was built to diagnose cytomegalovirus status from the catalog of TCR beta chain sequences. In a later analysis, V and J genes were assigned by comparing TCR nucleotide sequences against IMGT/GENE-DB human TR gene sequences. A later analysis assigned CDR3 sequences and most-parsimonious VDJ recombination scenarios with the TCRdist pipeline. In a later analysis, each TCR beta chain was defined by its CDR3 amino acid sequence together with its V-gene family, and reads lacking a unique V-gene family were excluded. In a later analysis, some 600 highly shared, low-generation-probability nucleotide sequences were removed to address suspected cross-contamination and a sequencing artifact. In a later analysis, a clonal expansion index was calculated for each public chain from normalized within-repertoire ranks of inferred template counts. Generation probabilities in a later analysis came from a VDJ recombination model fitted to out-of-frame rearrangements, and those results were checked against IGoR. Hypergeometric tests were used in a later analysis to score TCR-TCR, TCR-HLA and TCR-CMV co-occurrence, with a repertoire-size bias correction applied to the TCR pairs. In a later analysis, false discovery rates were estimated by permuting HLA or CMV assignments 20 times. In a later analysis, co-occurring TCRs were grouped with DBSCAN, and TCRdist sequence similarity was added when clustering was performed within HLA-allele-positive subsets. Repertoires with fewer than 30,000 or more than 120,000 public chains, plus five repertoires with anomalous nucleotide sharing, were excluded from co-occurrence clustering. TCRdb re-hosts the immuneACCESS table, in-frame sequences only. Its copies lack some clones; in the studies checked, an unresolved V gene accounts for under half of them, and the cause for the rest is not known. D and trimming were read from the DNA, whereas the V and J calls and clone size are those reported in that table. This sample has around 140,000 clones in its table, and roughly 74% of those were observed once. The ten largest clones represent about 2.2% of the sample.

The germline V gene sets CDR1 to SGHRS and CDR2 to YFSETQ. V is trimmed back by 2 bases and J by 4 bases, and the junction contains 5 bases that no gene match accounts for. The CDR3 runs 15 residues from the cysteine to the phenylalanine. Just the 45-base CDR3 DNA is kept, in frame starting at base 1. Source material: PBMCs. This chain joins TRBV5-1 to TRBJ1-5, and 8 junction bases match TRBD1. The sequence was obtained from a woman between 18 and 30 years old in good health and CMV-seropositive. CDR3 region: CASSLGQGSNQPQHF. The nucleotide sequence reads TGCGCCAGCAGCTTAGGACAGGGATCGAATCAGCCCCAGCATTTT.